A single TCR beta chain is shown here with its context. The antigen remains undetermined. Germline V gene lookup returns CDR1 SGDLS and CDR2 YYNGEE. The length of the CDR3 is 15 residues. V was trimmed by 1 base and J by 1 base, leaving 9 bases between them. It was with 60 Vbeta and 13 Jbeta primers that the PCR ran. Assay used: immunoSEQ multiplex PCR; TCRdb lists only in-frame clones, some missing. The repertoire includes 150,000 to 200,000 clones, 80% to 90% of them detected once, and around a tenth sits in the top ten. The data are from a study of cytomegalovirus exposure and HLA in healthy donors. Whole-study results and caveats: Sequencing artifact likely explains a cluster of highly shared sequence variants. A later analysis linked a missense DCLRE1C variant to TCR beta V- and J-gene trimming. Segments of the TCR beta V type were, in most cases, productive about 90% or about 30% of the time in an earlier analysis.

The sequencing input was PBMCs. V is TRBV9 and J is TRBJ1-3; D is ambiguous. This clonotype was sampled from a man aged 18 to 29 in good health and CMV-seropositive. The CDR3 DNA is TGTGCCAGCAGCGTACGGGATCAATCTGGAAACACCATATATTTT. This translates into CASSVRDQSGNTIYF. Supplemented by reference TRBV9 and TRBJ1-3, the full variable domain reads DSGVTQTPKHLITATGQRVTLRCSPRSGDLSVYWYQQSLDQGLQFLIQYYNGEERAKGNILERFSAQQFPDLHSELNLSSLELGDSALYFCASSVRDQSGNTIYFGEGSWLTVV.